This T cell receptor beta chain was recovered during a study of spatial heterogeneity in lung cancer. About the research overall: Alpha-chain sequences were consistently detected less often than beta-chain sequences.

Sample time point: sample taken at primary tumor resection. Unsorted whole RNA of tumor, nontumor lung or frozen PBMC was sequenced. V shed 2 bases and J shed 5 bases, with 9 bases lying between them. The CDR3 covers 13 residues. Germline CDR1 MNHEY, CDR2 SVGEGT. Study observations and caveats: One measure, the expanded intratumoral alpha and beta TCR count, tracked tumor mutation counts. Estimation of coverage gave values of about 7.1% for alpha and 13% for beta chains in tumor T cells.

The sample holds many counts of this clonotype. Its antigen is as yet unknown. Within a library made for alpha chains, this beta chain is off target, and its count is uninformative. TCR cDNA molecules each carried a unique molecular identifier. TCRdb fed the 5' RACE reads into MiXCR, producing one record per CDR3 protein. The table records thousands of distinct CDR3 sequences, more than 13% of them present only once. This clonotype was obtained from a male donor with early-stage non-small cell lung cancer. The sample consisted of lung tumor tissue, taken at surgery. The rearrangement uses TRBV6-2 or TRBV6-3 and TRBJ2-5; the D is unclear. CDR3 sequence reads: CASSYDRWETQYF. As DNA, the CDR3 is TGTGCCAGCAGTTACGATCGTTGGGAGACCCAGTACTTC.